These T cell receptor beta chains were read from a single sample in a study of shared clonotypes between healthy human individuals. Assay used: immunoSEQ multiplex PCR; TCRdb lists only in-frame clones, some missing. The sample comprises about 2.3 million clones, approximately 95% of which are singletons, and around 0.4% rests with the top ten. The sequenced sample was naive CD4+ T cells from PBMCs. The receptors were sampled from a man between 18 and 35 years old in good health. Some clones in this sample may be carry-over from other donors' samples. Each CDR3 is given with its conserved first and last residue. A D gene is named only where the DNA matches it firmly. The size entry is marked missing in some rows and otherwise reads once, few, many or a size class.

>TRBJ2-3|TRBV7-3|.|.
CASSLKAESTDTQYF
TGTGCCAGCAGCTTAAAAGCGGAGAGCACAGATACGCAGTATTTT
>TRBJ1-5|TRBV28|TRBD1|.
CASSQTGVSNQPQHF
TGTGCCAGCAGTCAAACAGGGGTAAGCAATCAGCCCCAGCATTTT
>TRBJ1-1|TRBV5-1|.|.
CASSLGVGLETEAFF
TGCGCCAGCAGCTTGGGTGTGGGTCTGGAAACTGAAGCTTTCTTT
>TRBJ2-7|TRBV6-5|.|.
CASSFRGTEQYF
TGTGCCAGCAGCTTCCGGGGAACCGAGCAGTACTTC
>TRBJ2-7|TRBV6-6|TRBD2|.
CASSWGTSGSYEQYF
TGTGCCAGCAGTTGGGGGACTAGCGGGAGTTACGAGCAGTACTTC
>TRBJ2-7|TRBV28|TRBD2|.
CASSPSGLTERGPYEQYF
TGTGCCAGCAGCCCCTCCGGGTTGACAGAGCGGGGCCCCTACGAGCAGTACTTC
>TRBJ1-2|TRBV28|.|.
CASSSNEGNGYTF
TGTGCCAGCAGTTCTAACGAGGGGAACGGCTACACCTTC
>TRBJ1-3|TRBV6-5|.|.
CASSYSGDSGNTIYF
TGTGCCAGCAGTTACTCGGGCGACTCTGGAAACACCATATATTTT
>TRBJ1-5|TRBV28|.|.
CASSSPGLGGQPQHF
TGTGCCAGCAGTTCCCCGGGCCTGGGGGGTCAGCCCCAGCATTTT
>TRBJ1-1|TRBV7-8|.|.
CASSLAGHPRGAFF
TGTGCCAGCAGCTTAGCGGGGCACCCTCGGGGAGCTTTCTTT
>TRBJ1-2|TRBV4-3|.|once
CASSQVWGVNSLNYGYTF
TGCGCCAGCAGCCAAGTGTGGGGGGTCAACTCCCTTAACTATGGCTACACCTTC
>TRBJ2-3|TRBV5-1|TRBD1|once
CASSSQGSDTQYF
TGCGCCAGCAGCTCACAGGGGTCGGATACGCAGTATTTT
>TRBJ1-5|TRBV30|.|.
CAWSLPVWSGQPQHF
TGTGCCTGGAGTCTCCCCGTGTGGTCGGGTCAGCCCCAGCATTTT
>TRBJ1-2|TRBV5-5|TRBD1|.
CASSSQGARGYTF
TGTGCCAGCAGCTCCCAGGGGGCGAGAGGCTACACCTTC
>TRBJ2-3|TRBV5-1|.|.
CASSWQTDTQYF
TGCGCCAGCAGCTGGCAGACAGATACGCAGTATTTT
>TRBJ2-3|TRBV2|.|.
CASSGRTALVSQYF
TGTGCCAGCAGTGGGCGGACCGCTTTAGTATCGCAGTATTTT
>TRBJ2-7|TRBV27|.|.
CASSLSEAGYHEQYF
TGTGCCAGCAGTTTATCTGAGGCAGGGTATCACGAGCAGTACTTC
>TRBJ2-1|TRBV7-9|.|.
CASSFSGGNEQFF
TGTGCCAGCAGCTTTAGTGGGGGGAATGAGCAGTTCTTC
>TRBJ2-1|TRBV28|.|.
CASSFFSVEQFF
TGTGCCAGCAGTTTTTTTTCGGTTGAGCAGTTCTTC
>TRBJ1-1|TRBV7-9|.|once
CASSTGPYSEAFF
TGTGCCAGCAGCACGGGGCCATATTCTGAAGCTTTCTTT
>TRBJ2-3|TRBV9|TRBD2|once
CASSALAGYSTDTQYF
TGTGCCAGCAGCGCATTAGCGGGATATAGCACAGATACGCAGTATTTT
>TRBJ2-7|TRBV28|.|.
CASSLWQEQYF
TGTGCCAGCAGTTTATGGCAAGAGCAGTACTTC
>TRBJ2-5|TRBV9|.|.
CASSVDREQETQYF
TGTGCCAGCAGCGTAGACCGGGAACAAGAGACCCAGTACTTC
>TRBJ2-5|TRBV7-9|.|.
CASSLASGVETQYF
TGTGCCAGCAGCTTAGCGTCCGGCGTGGAGACCCAGTACTTC
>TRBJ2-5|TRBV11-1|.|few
CASSSLSQETQYF
TGTGCCAGCAGCTCGCTGTCCCAAGAGACCCAGTACTTC
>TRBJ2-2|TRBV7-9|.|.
CASSPDGTGELFF
TGTGCCAGCAGCCCTGACGGTACCGGGGAGCTGTTTTTT
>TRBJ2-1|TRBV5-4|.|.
CASSFEQKGGVNEQFF
TGTGCCAGCAGCTTCGAACAAAAGGGGGGGGTGAATGAGCAGTTCTTC
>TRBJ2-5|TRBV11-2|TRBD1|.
CASSPGQGQETQYF
TGTGCCAGCAGCCCGGGACAGGGACAAGAGACCCAGTACTTC
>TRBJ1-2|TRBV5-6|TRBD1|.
CASSLALGQGQGYTF
TGTGCCAGCAGCTTGGCGTTGGGACAGGGGCAAGGCTACACCTTC
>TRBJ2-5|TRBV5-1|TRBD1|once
CASSLGTGPTQETQYF
TGCGCCAGCAGCTTGGGGACAGGCCCTACACAAGAGACCCAGTACTTC
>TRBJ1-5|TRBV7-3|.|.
CASSLGHNQPQHF
TGTGCCAGCAGCTTGGGGCACAATCAGCCCCAGCATTTT
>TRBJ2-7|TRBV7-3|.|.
CASSLNAGGEQYF
TGTGCCAGCAGCTTAAACGCGGGTGGGGAGCAGTACTTC
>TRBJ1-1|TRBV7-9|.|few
CASGEGSETEAFF
TGTGCCAGCGGGGAAGGGAGCGAGACTGAAGCTTTCTTT
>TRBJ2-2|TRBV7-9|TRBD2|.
CASSRSGTPTGELFF
TGTGCCAGCAGCCGAAGCGGGACTCCCACCGGGGAGCTGTTTTTT
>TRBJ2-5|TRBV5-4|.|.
CASSLGAGGQTQYF
TGTGCCAGCAGCTTGGGGGCAGGCGGGCAGACCCAGTACTTC
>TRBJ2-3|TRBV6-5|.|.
CASKGLGADTQYF
TGTGCCAGCAAGGGCCTAGGAGCAGATACGCAGTATTTT
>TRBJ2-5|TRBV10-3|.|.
CAISEARETQYF
TGTGCCATCAGTGAAGCGCGAGAGACCCAGTACTTC
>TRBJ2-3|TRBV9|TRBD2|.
CASNKKGLAGEGSTDTQYF
TGTGCCAGCAACAAAAAGGGACTAGCGGGAGAGGGTAGTACAGATACGCAGTATTTT
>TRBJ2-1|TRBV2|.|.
CASIQESSYNEQFF
TGTGCCAGCATTCAGGAAAGCTCCTACAATGAGCAGTTCTTC
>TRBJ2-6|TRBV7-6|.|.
CASTQAWGSGANVLTF
TGTGCCAGCACCCAAGCGTGGGGCTCTGGGGCCAACGTCCTGACTTTC
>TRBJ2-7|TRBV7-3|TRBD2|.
CASSLSGGNEQYF
TGTGCCAGCAGCTTATCGGGAGGGAACGAGCAGTACTTC
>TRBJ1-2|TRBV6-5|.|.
CASSYRQTVWYGYTF
TGTGCCAGCAGTTACCGACAAACCGTTTGGTATGGCTACACCTTC
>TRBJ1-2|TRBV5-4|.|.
CASSFDGAGARYTF
TGTGCCAGCAGCTTTGACGGCGCCGGGGCGCGCTACACCTTC
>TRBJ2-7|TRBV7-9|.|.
CASSRGQGTYEQYF
TGTGCCAGCAGTCGCGGGCAGGGGACCTACGAGCAGTACTTC
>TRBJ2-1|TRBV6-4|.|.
CASSLRAGALGFF
TGTGCCAGCAGTCTCAGGGCGGGGGCCCTGGGGTTCTTC
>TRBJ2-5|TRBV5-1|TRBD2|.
CASSSTSASETQYF
TGCGCCAGCAGCTCAACTAGCGCGTCCGAGACCCAGTACTTC
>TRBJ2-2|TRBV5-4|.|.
CASRSDSNTGELFF
TGTGCCAGCAGGTCAGATTCGAACACCGGGGAGCTGTTTTTT
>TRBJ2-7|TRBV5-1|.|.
CASSLGQGINEQYF
TGCGCCAGCAGCTTGGGTCAGGGAATCAACGAGCAGTACTTC
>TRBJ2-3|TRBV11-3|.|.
CASSLDGRTDTQYF
TGTGCCAGCAGCTTAGATGGCCGGACGGATACGCAGTATTTT
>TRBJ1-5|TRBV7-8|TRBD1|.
CASRLGTVGQPQHF
TGTGCCAGCAGGTTAGGGACAGTGGGACAGCCCCAGCATTTT
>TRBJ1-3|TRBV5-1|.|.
CASSPGSNSGNTIYF
TGCGCCAGCAGCCCGGGAAGCAACTCTGGAAACACCATATATTTT
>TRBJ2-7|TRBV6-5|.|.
CASSRSGVSEQYF
TGTGCCAGCAGCCGTTCGGGGGTAAGCGAGCAGTACTTC
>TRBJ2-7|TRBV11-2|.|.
CASSFSPYEQYF
TGTGCCAGCAGCTTTTCCCCCTACGAGCAGTACTTC